This T cell receptor delta chain was obtained from a study of Vδ1+ human thymocytes. Study findings and constraints: Thymic TRG and TRD repertoires appeared highly polyclonal, with Gaussian CDR3 length distributions. Bulk data may be misread because of unexpected Vdelta2 sequences. Unlike peripheral blood Vdelta1+ controls, thymic delta-chain sequences included approximately 21% Vdelta2 and few Vdelta3.

Thymocytes were sorted as CD3+ TCRVdelta1+ TCRVdelta2- after alphabeta T cell depletion. Sequences come from RNA converted to cDNA by reverse transcription. CDR3 amplicons came from multiplex PCR with pooled V-gene forward and constant-region reverse primers. TCRdb reanalysed the multiplex PCR reads via CATT. The repertoire consists of roughly 25,000 delta-chain clones, with nearly 7.5% occurring once and the leading ten covering roughly 0.9%. The CDR3 totals 17 residues. Trimming took 3 bases from V and 0 from J; bases not matched to a gene: 10. Germline CDR1 is TSWWSYY and CDR2 is QGS. A note on this clone: Antigen specificity is unknown.

The sequencing input was Vdelta1+ gamma-delta thymocytes from the thymus. Regarding subset: FACS-sorted CD3+ TCRalphabeta- TCRVdelta1+ TCRVdelta2- thymocytes. The TCR comes from a girl under three years old who had congenital heart surgery. The chain has TRDV1 and TRDJ1, with 7 bases identical to TRDD2. The CDR3 spells CALGDKGLPGYTDKLIF. CDR3 in DNA: TGTGCTCTTGGGGACAAAGGCCTTCCTGGGTACACCGATAAACTCATCTTT.